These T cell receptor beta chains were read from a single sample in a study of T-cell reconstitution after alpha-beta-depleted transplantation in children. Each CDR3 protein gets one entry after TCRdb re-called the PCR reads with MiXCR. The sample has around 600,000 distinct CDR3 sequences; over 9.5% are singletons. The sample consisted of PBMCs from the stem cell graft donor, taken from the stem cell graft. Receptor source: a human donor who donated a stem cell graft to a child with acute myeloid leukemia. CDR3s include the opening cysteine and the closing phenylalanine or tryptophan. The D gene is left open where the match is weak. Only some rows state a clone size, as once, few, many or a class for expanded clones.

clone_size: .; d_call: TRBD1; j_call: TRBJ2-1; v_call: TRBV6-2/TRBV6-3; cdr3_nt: TGTGCCAGCAGTTACTCGACGATGGGACAGAGCTCCTACAATGAGCAGTTCTTC; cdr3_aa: CASSYSTMGQSSYNEQFF
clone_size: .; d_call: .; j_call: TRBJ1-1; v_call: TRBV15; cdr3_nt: TGTGCCACCAGCAGAGTCAGTGGGTCTGAAGCTTTCTTT; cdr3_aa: CATSRVSGSEAFF
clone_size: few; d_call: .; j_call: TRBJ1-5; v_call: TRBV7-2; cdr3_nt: TGTGCCAGCAGCTTAGCCCTCCGTCGAGATCAGCCCCAGCATTTT; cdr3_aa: CASSLALRRDQPQHF
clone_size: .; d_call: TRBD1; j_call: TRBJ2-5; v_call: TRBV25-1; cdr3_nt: TGTGCCAGCAGCGCCGACAGGGTTAGTTTAGAGACCCAGTACTTC; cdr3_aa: CASSADRVSLETQYF
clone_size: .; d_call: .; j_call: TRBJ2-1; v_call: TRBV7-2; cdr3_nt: TGTGCCAGCAGCGCTACGAGAGAGGGCAATGAGCAGTTCTTC; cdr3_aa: CASSATREGNEQFF
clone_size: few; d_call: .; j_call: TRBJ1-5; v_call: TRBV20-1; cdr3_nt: TGCAGTGCTAATAAGGGTAGCAATCAGCCCCAGCATTTT; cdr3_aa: CSANKGSNQPQHF
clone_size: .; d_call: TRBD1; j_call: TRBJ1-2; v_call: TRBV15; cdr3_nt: TGTGCCACGCAGGGGGCGGGTGGCTACACCTTC; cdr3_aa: CATQGAGGYTF
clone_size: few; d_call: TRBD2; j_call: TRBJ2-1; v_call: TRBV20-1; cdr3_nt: TGCAGTGCTACTATTAGCGGGATGGGGGCTTACAATGAGCAGTTCTTC; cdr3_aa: CSATISGMGAYNEQFF
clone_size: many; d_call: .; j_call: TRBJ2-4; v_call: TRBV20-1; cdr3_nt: TGCAGTGCTAAGGAGGCGGGATTAGGCAAAAACATTCAGTACTTC; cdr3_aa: CSAKEAGLGKNIQYF
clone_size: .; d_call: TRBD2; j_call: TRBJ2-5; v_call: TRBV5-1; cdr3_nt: TGCGCCAGCAGCTGGGGTATAGGACTAGCGAATGCGGAGACCCAGTACTTC; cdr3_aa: CASSWGIGLANAETQYF
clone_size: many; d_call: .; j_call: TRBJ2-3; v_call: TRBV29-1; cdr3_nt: TGCAGCGTTGGGGGGGTCCAGCTAGATACGCAGTATTTT; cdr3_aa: CSVGGVQLDTQYF
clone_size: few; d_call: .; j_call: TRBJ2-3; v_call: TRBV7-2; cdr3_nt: TGTGCCAGCAGCTTAGCATTTGGGACAGATACGCAGTATTTT; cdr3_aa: CASSLAFGTDTQYF